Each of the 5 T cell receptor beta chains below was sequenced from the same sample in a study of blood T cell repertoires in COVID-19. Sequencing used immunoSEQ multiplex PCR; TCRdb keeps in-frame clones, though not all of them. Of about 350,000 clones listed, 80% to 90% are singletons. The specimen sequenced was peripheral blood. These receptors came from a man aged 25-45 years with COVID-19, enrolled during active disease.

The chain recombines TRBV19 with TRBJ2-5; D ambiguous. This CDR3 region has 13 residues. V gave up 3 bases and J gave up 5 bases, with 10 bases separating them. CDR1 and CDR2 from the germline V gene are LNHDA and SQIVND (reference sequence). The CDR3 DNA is TGTGCCAGTAGTATCCCGGGTTCGGAGACCCAGTACTTC. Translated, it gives CASSIPGSETQYF.

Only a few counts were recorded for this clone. The CDR3 sequence: CASSYGETYGYTF. The CDR3 nucleotides read TGTGCCAGCAGTTACGGGGAAACTTATGGCTACACCTTC. This chain joins TRBV12-3 or TRBV12-4 and TRBJ1-2; D ambiguous. The CDR3 spans 13 residues. V dropped 4 bases and J dropped 5 bases, with 11 bases sitting between them.

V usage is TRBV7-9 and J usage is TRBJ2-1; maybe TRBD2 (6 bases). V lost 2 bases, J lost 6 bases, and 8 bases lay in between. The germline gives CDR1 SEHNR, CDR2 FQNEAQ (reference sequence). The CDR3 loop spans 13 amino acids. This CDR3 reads CASSLRRVNEQFF. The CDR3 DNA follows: TGTGCCAGCAGCTTAAGGAGGGTCAATGAGCAGTTCTTC. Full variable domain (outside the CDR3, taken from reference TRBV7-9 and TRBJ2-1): DTGVSQNPRHKITKRGQNVTFRCDPISEHNRLYWYRQTLGQGPEFLTYFQNEAQLEKSRLLSDRFSAERPKGSFSTLEIQRTEQGDSAMYLCASSLRRVNEQFFGPGTRLTVL.

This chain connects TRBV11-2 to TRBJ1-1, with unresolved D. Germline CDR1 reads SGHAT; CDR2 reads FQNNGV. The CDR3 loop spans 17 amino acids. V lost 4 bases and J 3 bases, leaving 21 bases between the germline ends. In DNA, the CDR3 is TGTGCCAGCAGCTCCCTTCGGAGGGTTGGGATGTACACTGAAGCTTTCTTT. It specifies CASSSLRRVGMYTEAFF.

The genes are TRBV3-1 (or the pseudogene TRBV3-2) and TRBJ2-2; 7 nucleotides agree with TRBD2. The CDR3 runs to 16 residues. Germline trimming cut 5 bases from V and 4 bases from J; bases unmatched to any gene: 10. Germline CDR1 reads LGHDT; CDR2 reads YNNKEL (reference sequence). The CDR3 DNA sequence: TGTGCCAGCAGCTCTACCCTAGCGGCTTCCACCGGGGAGCTGTTTTTT. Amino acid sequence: CASSSTLAASTGELFF.